The next 30 T cell receptor beta chains were all read from a single sample in a study of blood T cell repertoires in COVID-19. The data were produced by immunoSEQ multiplex PCR, yet TCRdb's version contains in-frame clones alone and is incomplete. The data contain 250,000 to 300,000 clones, roughly 80% of them singletons. Material for sequencing was peripheral blood. All receptors derive from a man between 60 and 75 years old who had recovered from COVID-19.

The J gene is TRBJ1-2, the V gene TRBV5-8, with 7 bases aligning to TRBD1. J gave up 8 bases and V 2 bases, and 6 bases lay outside the gene matches. The germline CDR1 and CDR2 sequences are SGHTS and YDEGEE. There are 13 residues in the CDR3. The CDR3 DNA is TGTGCCAGCAGCTTAAGACAGGGTGACGGCTACACCTTC. This encodes CASSLRQGDGYTF.

As DNA, the CDR3 is TGTGCCAGTAGTATTAGGTGGGGGGAGGATACGCAGTATTTT. It codes for CASSIRWGEDTQYF. The chain uses TRBV19 and TRBJ2-3, with D perhaps TRBD2 (6 bases). The CDR3 contains 14 residues. V was cut by 3 bases and J by 6 bases, with 13 bases left in between. The germline V gene has CDR1 LNHDA and CDR2 SQIVND (reference sequence). Variable domain in full (rest from reference TRBV19 and TRBJ2-3): DGGITQSPKYLFRKEGQNVTLSCEQNLNHDAMYWYRQDPGQGLRLIYYSQIVNDFQKGDIAEGYSVSREKKESFPLTVTSAQKNPTAFYLCASSIRWGEDTQYFGPGTRLTVL.

The V and J genes are TRBV24-1 and TRBJ2-1, with D perhaps TRBD2 (5 bases). Germline CDR1 is KGHDR and CDR2 is SFDVKD. CDR3 length: 13 residues. Trimming removed 4 bases from V and 4 bases from J, with 7 bases in between. CDR3 DNA: TGTGCCACCAGTGAACTAGGTTACAATGAGCAGTTCTTC. This translates into CATSELGYNEQFF.

In its sample, this clone was seen once. This sequence joins TRBV28 and TRBJ1-1, with TRBD1 matching 7 bases. Germline V gives CDR1 MDHEN, CDR2 SYDVKM. J was trimmed by 2 bases and V by 9 bases; bases with no gene match: 9. The CDR3 totals 14 residues. Here the CDR3 reads CARIYRGGNTEAFF. Written as DNA, the CDR3 is TGTGCCAGAATTTACAGGGGCGGAAACACTGAAGCTTTCTTT.

The genes are TRBV5-6 and TRBJ2-7, with D maybe TRBD2 (6 bases). V was clipped by 4 bases and J by 4 bases, with 9 bases between them. CDR3 size: 12 residues. Germline values: CDR1 SGHDT, CDR2 YYEEEE. The CDR3 DNA sequence: TGTGCCAGCAGCCCGGGACTGTACGAGCAGTACTTC. This codes for CASSPGLYEQYF.

The chain joins TRBV4-1 to TRBJ2-5; 7 bases are shared with TRBD1. This CDR3 is 15 amino acids long. Germline CDR1 is MGHRA and CDR2 is YSYEKL. J gave up 7 bases and V 4 bases, and 12 bases lay outside the gene matches. In nucleotides, the CDR3 is TGCGCCAGCAGCCCACGACAGGGAGCCCTTGGGACCCAGTACTTC. It translates to CASSPRQGALGTQYF.

This chain's CDR3 is CASSAIAGGPDTQYF. In DNA form, the CDR3 reads TGCGCCAGCAGTGCGATAGCGGGAGGGCCAGATACGCAGTATTTT. The rearrangement joins TRBV10-1 to TRBJ2-3; 11 nucleotides align to TRBD2. Unmatched junction bases numbered 4, after V lost 4 bases and J lost 4 bases. CDR3 length: 15 residues. CDR1 is WNHNN and CDR2 is SYGVQD in the germline V gene (reference sequence).

The V and J genes are TRBV3-1 (or the pseudogene TRBV3-2) and TRBJ1-2; 9 bases map to TRBD1. The V gene end was trimmed by 5 bases and the J gene end by 9 bases; junction bases not matched to a gene: 7. The germline CDR1 and CDR2 sequences are LGHDT and YNNKEL (reference sequence). The CDR3 consists of 13 residues. CDR3 sequence (DNA): TGTGCCAGCAGCTCCCCGGGACAGGGCAGCTACACCTTC. Its translation is CASSSPGQGSYTF.

The chain has TRBV19 and TRBJ2-4; 11 nucleotides agree with TRBD2. The V gene's germline CDR1 is LNHDA and CDR2 SQIVND (reference sequence). This CDR3 spans 19 amino acids. V lost 0 bases to trimming and J lost 0 bases; unmatched junction nucleotides: 7. The CDR3 protein is CASSIEASGRPLAKNIQYF. CDR3 coding DNA: TGTGCCAGTAGTATAGAGGCTAGCGGGAGGCCTTTAGCCAAAAACATTCAGTACTTC.

Only one count was recorded for this clone. V usage is TRBV27 and J usage is TRBJ2-7; D may be TRBD2 (6 bases). This CDR3 is 13 amino acids long. The ends were cut back, 4 bases at V and 6 bases at J, with 13 bases in the middle. CDR1 and CDR2 from the germline V gene are MNHEY and SMNVEV (reference sequence). The CDR3 is CASSSGVWGEQYF. CDR3 nucleotide sequence: TGTGCCAGCAGTTCGGGGGTATGGGGCGAGCAGTACTTC.

V gene TRBV29-1 combines with J gene TRBJ2-3, with 7 bases lining up with TRBD2. The CDR3 runs to 13 residues. Germline lookup yields CDR1 SQVTM and CDR2 ANQGSEA. Germline trimming cut 8 bases from V and 2 bases from J; bases unmatched to any gene: 7. For the CDR3, the DNA is TGCAGCACCCGAGCGGGAACCACAGATACGCAGTATTTT. Amino acids: CSTRAGTTDTQYF.

The chain links TRBV30 to TRBJ1-5, with 12 bases that match TRBD1. Germline V gene sequence: CDR1 GTSNPN, CDR2 SVGIG (reference sequence). CDR3 size: 19 residues. Trimming removed 2 bases from V and 0 bases from J; junction bases left unmatched: 11. This CDR3 reads CAWSPMGDRGLDSNQPQHF. The DNA for the CDR3 is TGTGCCTGGAGTCCCATGGGGGACAGGGGGCTTGATAGCAATCAGCCCCAGCATTTT.

This clone was observed a single time. CDR3 nucleotide sequence: TGCGCCAGCAGCTTGGTCCGGGGAGAGACCCAGTACTTC. It specifies CASSLVRGETQYF. The gene calls are TRBV5-1 and TRBJ2-5; D is perhaps TRBD2 (5 bases). Germline-derived CDR1 and CDR2 are SGHRS and YFSETQ. The CDR3 is 13 residues long. Trimming left V 0 bases short and J 4 bases short, with 7 bases between.

The chain links TRBV15 to TRBJ1-5, with 7 bases identical to TRBD1. Looked up from germline, CDR1 is LNHNV and CDR2 is YYDKDF (reference sequence). With V trimmed by 4 bases and J by 7 bases, 7 bases remained unmatched. The CDR3 covers 14 residues. The CDR3 here is CATSNRGIGQPQHF. The CDR3 DNA is TGTGCCACCAGCAACAGGGGTATCGGGCAGCCCCAGCATTTT.

V usage is TRBV6-6 and J usage is TRBJ1-1; 8 bases align to TRBD1. The CDR3 runs to 13 residues. With V trimmed by 6 bases and J by 3 bases, 3 bases remained unmatched. Germline V gene data show CDR1 as MNHNY and CDR2 as SVGAGI (reference sequence). Here the CDR3 reads CASSRQGYTEAFF. DNA for the CDR3: TGTGCCAGCAGCCGACAGGGGTACACTGAAGCTTTCTTT.

The chain has TRBV18 and TRBJ1-5; the match to TRBD1 covers 10 bases. The J call may not be correct, given that the DNA end is closer to TRBJ2-3. The CDR3 loop spans 16 amino acids. The germline gives CDR1 KGHSH, CDR2 LQKENI. CDR3 DNA: TGTGCCAGCTCAGAGGGACAGGGGATACCAAATCAGCCCCAGTATTTT. Its protein product is CASSEGQGIPNQPQYF.

The chain carries TRBV25-1 and TRBJ2-7, with D tentatively TRBD1 (5 bases). The CDR3 is 13 residues long. The germline CDR1 and CDR2 sequences are MGHDK and SYGVNS. The V gene lost 8 bases and the J gene lost 4 bases, with 15 bases spanning the gap. As DNA, the CDR3 is TGTGCCAGCGAAGGCCAGCAGGGTTACGAGCAGTACTTC. It encodes CASEGQQGYEQYF.

This clone was recorded many times. This chain links TRBV6-4 with TRBJ2-3; 12 bases are shared with TRBD1. With 3 bases clipped from V and 4 bases from J, the junction kept 2 bases outside the gene matches. CDR1 is MRHNA and CDR2 is SNTAGT in the germline V gene. The CDR3 totals 15 residues. CDR3 DNA: TGTGCCAGCAGTGATGGGACAGGGGGCGCAGATACGCAGTATTTT. It codes for CASSDGTGGADTQYF.

This clone was observed a single time. The chain couples TRBV7-8 to TRBJ2-7, with TRBD1 matching 8 bases. The CDR3 covers 13 residues. V shed 4 bases, J shed 6 bases, and the junction held 5 bases outside the gene matches. Germline loops: CDR1 SGHVS, CDR2 FQNEAQ. In DNA form, the CDR3 reads TGTGCCAGCAGCTACCAGGGGGCCCCCGAGCAGTACTTC. Protein product: CASSYQGAPEQYF.

This chain joins TRBV6-5 and TRBJ2-7; D is perhaps TRBD1 (6 bases). Trimming cost V 4 bases and J 2 bases, with 12 bases left between them. Looked up from germline, CDR1 is MNHEY and CDR2 is SVGAGI. The CDR3 is 14 amino acids. In DNA, the CDR3 is TGTGCCAGCAGTTGGAACAGGGACACCTACGAGCAGTACTTC. Its protein product is CASSWNRDTYEQYF.

The chain joins TRBV30 to TRBJ2-5; maybe TRBD2 (5 bases). CDR1 is GTSNPN and CDR2 is SVGIG in the germline V gene (reference sequence). Trimming took off 3 bases at V and 2 bases at J, with 10 bases between the two ends. There are 13 residues in the CDR3. The chain's CDR3 is CAWSTGFQETQYF. Here the CDR3 DNA reads TGTGCCTGGAGCACGGGGTTTCAAGAGACCCAGTACTTC.

About this clone itself: Different DNA sequences within this sample yield the same CDR3. The chain links TRBV9 to TRBJ2-1; 9 nucleotides align to TRBD2. The CDR3 runs to 14 residues. The germline CDR1 and CDR2 sequences are SGDLS and YYNGEE. V dropped 0 bases and J dropped 7; count of bases not matched to a gene: 2. In DNA, the CDR3 is TGTGCCAGCAGCGTAGTAGCGGGGGTTAATGAGCAGTTCTTC. Protein product: CASSVVAGVNEQFF.

V and J are TRBV11-2 and TRBJ2-1; 9 bases are shared with TRBD1. The trim removed 4 bases at V and 7 bases at J, leaving 11 bases unmatched. CDR1 is SGHAT and CDR2 is FQNNGV in the germline V gene. There are 16 residues in the CDR3. The DNA for the CDR3 is TGTGCCAGCAGCTCGGGGGACAGGGTATTAGTAAATGAGCAGTTCTTC. Its protein is CASSSGDRVLVNEQFF.

J is TRBJ1-1 and V is TRBV27; no clear D. Trimming took 3 bases from V and 4 from J, leaving 9 bases between them. This CDR3 is built from 13 residues. Germline CDR1 is MNHEY and CDR2 is SMNVEV (reference sequence). The CDR3 is CASSFLVGTEAFF. CDR3 sequence (DNA): TGTGCCAGCAGTTTCCTAGTTGGCACTGAAGCTTTCTTT.

There are many counts of this clone. The V and J genes are TRBV2 and TRBJ1-5; D is perhaps TRBD1 (6 bases). V lost 7 bases to trimming and J lost 4 bases, with 17 bases between them. CDR1 SNHLY and CDR2 FYNNEI come from the germline V gene. The CDR3 is 15 amino acids. The CDR3 nucleotides read TGTGCCAGCAACCCCGGGACACTATTTAATCAGCCCCAGCATTTT. As protein: CASNPGTLFNQPQHF.

V usage is TRBV5-1 and J usage is TRBJ2-5, with TRBD1 matching over 8 bases. V shed 4 bases and J 0 bases; nucleotides not matched to a gene: 2. Germline V CDR1 and CDR2: SGHRS, YFSETQ. The CDR3 covers 14 residues. CDR3 in amino acids: CASSQGQDQETQYF. For the CDR3, the DNA is TGCGCCAGCAGCCAGGGACAGGACCAAGAGACCCAGTACTTC. Full variable domain (remainder filled in from reference TRBV5-1 and TRBJ2-5): KAGVTQTPRYLIKTRGQQVTLSCSPISGHRSVSWYQQTPGQGLQFLFEYFSETQRNKGNFPGRFSGRQFSNSRSEMNVSTLELGDSALYLCASSQGQDQETQYFGPGTRLLVL.

The chain combines TRBV30 with TRBJ1-5, with TRBD1 identical over 7 bases. The germline V gene encodes CDR1 GTSNPN and CDR2 SVGIG (reference sequence). The V and J ends lost 2 bases and 4 bases, in that order; junction bases with no gene match: 2. The CDR3 is 13 residues long. The CDR3 sequence: CAWSSGGNQPQHF. For the CDR3, the DNA is TGTGCCTGGAGTTCAGGGGGGAATCAGCCCCAGCATTTT. Complete variable domain (other parts from reference TRBV30 and TRBJ1-5): SQTIHQWPATLVQPVGSPLSLECTVEGTSNPNLYWYRQAAGRGLQLLFYSVGIGQISSEVPQNLSASRPQDRQFILSSKKLLLSDSGFYLCAWSSGGNQPQHFGDGTRLSIL.

The gene calls are TRBV4-2 and TRBJ2-7, with TRBD2 matching over 9 bases. J gave up 6 bases and V 1 base, and 7 bases lay outside the gene matches. The CDR3 sequence is 15 residues long. Germline loops: CDR1 LGHNA, CDR2 YNFKEQ. The CDR3 region is CASSQAISGRSEQYF. DNA for the CDR3: TGTGCCAGCAGCCAAGCGATTAGCGGGAGATCCGAGCAGTACTTC.

This clone was observed once. J is TRBJ1-1 and V is TRBV15; D is undetermined. The CDR3 has 14 residues. The germline gives CDR1 LNHNV, CDR2 YYDKDF (reference sequence). V was clipped by 1 base and J by 5 bases, with 11 bases between them. CDR3 sequence reads: CATSRGRGKTEAFF. The CDR3 DNA is TGTGCCACCAGCAGAGGTCGGGGAAAGACTGAAGCTTTCTTT.

As DNA, the CDR3 is TGTGCCAGCAGCCCGCCGGGTAGCGGGAGGACCCGGACCGAGCAGTACTTC. Translated: CASSPPGSGRTRTEQYF. The V call is TRBV5-4, the J call TRBJ2-7; 10 bases are shared with TRBD2. Germline trimming cut 4 bases from V and 6 bases from J; bases unmatched to any gene: 16. CDR3 length: 17 amino acids. Germline values: CDR1 SGHNT, CDR2 YYREEE (reference sequence).